The clone carrying this TCR beta chain was observed a few times. These data originate in a study of T-cell memory formation after mild COVID-19. Germline CDR1 ENHRY, CDR2 SYGVKD. CDR3 length equals 12 residues. The junction had 3 bases not matched to a gene; V was cut back by 3 bases and J by 10 bases. TCRdb analysed the 5' RACE reads with MiXCR anew, one entry per CDR3 protein. The sample yields approximately 230,000 distinct CDR3 sequences, about 17% seen once. The chain uses TRBV10-3 and TRBJ2-1; 7 nucleotides match TRBD2. The clonotype comes from a young man who had mild COVID-19 (a few samples of this study predate the infection). Cell type and time point are not known. The sample comprised PBMCs or a T cell subset sorted from them (not recorded which). The DNA for the CDR3 is TGTGCCATCAGTGATGGGGGGGAAGAGCAGTTCTTC. Amino acid sequence: CAISDGGEEQFF.